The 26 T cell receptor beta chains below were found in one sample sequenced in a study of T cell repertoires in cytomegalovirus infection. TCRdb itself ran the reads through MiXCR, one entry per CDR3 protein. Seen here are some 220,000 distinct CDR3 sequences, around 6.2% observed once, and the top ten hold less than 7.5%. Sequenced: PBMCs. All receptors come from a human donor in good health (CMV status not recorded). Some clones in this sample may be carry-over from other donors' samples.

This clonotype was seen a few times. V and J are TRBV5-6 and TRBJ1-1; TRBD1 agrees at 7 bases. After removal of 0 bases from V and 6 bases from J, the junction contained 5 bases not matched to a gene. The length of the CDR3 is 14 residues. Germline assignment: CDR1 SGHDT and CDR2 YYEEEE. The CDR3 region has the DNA TGTGCCAGCAGCTTGGTTGACAGGGTCGCTGAAGCTTTCTTT. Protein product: CASSLVDRVAEAFF.

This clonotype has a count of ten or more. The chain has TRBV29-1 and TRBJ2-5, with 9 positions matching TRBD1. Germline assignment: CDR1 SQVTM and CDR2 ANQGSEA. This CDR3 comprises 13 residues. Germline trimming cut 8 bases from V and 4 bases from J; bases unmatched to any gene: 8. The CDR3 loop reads CSSYLGQGETQYF. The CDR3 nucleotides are TGCAGCAGCTACTTGGGACAGGGAGAGACCCAGTACTTC.

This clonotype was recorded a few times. The CDR3 sequence: CSAKRQGAITPSYEQYF. The DNA for the CDR3 is TGCAGTGCCAAAAGACAGGGGGCCATAACCCCCTCCTACGAGCAGTACTTC. The chain recombines TRBV20-1 with TRBJ2-7, with 10 bases lining up with TRBD1. The germline V gene has CDR1 DFQATT and CDR2 SNEGSKA (reference sequence). J gave up 0 bases and V 6 bases, and 14 bases lay outside the gene matches. This CDR3 is built from 17 residues.

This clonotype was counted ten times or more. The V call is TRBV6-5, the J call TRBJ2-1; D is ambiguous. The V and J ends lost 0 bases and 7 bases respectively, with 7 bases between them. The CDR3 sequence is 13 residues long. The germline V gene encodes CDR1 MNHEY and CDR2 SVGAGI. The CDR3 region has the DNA TGTGCCAGCAGTTACTCCCCGGAGAATGAGCAGTTCTTC. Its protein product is CASSYSPENEQFF.

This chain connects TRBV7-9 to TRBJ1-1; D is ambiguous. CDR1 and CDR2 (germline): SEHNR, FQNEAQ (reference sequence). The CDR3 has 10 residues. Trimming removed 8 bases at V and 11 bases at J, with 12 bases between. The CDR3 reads CASAGESAFF. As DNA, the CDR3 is TGTGCCAGCGCCGGGGAGAGCGCTTTCTTT. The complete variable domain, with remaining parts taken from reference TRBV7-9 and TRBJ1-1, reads DTGVSQNPRHKITKRGQNVTFRCDPISEHNRLYWYRQTLGQGPEFLTYFQNEAQLEKSRLLSDRFSAERPKGSFSTLEIQRTEQGDSAMYLCASAGESAFFGQGTRLTVV.

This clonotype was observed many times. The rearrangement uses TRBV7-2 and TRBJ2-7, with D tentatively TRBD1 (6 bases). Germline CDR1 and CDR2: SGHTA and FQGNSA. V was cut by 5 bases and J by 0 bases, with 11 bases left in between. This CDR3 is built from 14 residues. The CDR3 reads CASSLTTGSYEQYF. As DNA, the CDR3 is TGTGCCAGCAGCCTGACGACAGGCTCCTACGAGCAGTACTTC. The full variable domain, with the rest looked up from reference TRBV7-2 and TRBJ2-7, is GAGVSQSPSNKVTEKGKDVELRCDPISGHTALYWYRQSLGQGLEFLIYFQGNSAPDKSGLPSDRFSAERTGGSVSTLTIQRTQQEDSAVYLCASSLTTGSYEQYFGPGTRLTVT.

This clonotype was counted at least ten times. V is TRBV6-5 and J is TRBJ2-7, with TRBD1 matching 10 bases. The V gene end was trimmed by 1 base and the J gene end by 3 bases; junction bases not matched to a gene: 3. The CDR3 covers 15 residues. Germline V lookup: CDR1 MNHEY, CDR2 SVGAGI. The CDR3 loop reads CASSYFRDRGYEQYF. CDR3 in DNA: TGTGCCAGCAGTTACTTCCGGGACAGGGGCTACGAGCAGTACTTC.

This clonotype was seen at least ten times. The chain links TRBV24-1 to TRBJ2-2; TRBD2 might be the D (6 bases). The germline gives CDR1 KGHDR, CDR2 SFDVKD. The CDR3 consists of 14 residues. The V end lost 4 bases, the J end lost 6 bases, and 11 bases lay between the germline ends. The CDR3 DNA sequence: TGTGCCACCAGTGAAAACCGGGGGTCCGGGGAGCTGTTTTTT. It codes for CATSENRGSGELFF.

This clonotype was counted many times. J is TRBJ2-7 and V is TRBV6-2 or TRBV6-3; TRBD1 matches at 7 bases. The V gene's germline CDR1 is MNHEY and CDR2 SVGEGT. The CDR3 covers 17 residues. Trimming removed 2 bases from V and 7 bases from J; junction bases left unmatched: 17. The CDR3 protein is CASSYPSTGEIYREQYF. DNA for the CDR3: TGTGCCAGCAGTTACCCAAGTACAGGGGAGATCTATCGGGAGCAGTACTTC.

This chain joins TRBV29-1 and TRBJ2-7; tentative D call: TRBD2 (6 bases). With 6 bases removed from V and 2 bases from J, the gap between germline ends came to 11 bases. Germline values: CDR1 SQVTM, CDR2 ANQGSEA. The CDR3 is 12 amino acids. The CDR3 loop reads CSVGLTAYEQYF. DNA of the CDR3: TGCAGCGTGGGACTTACGGCCTACGAGCAGTACTTC.

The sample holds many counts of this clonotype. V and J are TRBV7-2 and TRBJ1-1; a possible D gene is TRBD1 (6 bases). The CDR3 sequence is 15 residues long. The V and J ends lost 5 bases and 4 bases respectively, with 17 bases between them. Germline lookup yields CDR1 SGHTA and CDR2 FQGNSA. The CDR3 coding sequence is TGTGCCAGCAGCACCCGGACAGCCTTGCTCACTGAAGCTTTCTTT. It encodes CASSTRTALLTEAFF.

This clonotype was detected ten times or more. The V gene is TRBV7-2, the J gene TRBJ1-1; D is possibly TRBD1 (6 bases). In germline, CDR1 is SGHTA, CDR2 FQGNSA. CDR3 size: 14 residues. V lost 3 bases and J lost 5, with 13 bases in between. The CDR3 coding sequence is TGTGCCAGCAGCTTCGGGGGGCAGGGAACTGAAGCTTTCTTT. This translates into CASSFGGQGTEAFF. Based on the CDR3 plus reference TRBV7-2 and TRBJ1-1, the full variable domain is GAGVSQSPSNKVTEKGKDVELRCDPISGHTALYWYRQSLGQGLEFLIYFQGNSAPDKSGLPSDRFSAERTGGSVSTLTIQRTQQEDSAVYLCASSFGGQGTEAFFGQGTRLTVV.

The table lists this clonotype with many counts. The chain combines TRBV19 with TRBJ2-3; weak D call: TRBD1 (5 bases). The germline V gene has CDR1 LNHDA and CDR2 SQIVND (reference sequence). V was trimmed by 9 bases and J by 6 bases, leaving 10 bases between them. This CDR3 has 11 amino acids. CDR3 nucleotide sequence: TGTGCCAGCAGGGATGTGGATACGCAGTATTTT. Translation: CASRDVDTQYF.

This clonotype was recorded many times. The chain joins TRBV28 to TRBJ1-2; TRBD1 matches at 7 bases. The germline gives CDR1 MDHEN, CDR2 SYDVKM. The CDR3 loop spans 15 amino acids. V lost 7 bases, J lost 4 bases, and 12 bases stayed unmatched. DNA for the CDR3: TGTGCCAGCACCCAGAATGCCGGGACAGTCTATGGCTACACCTTC. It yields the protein CASTQNAGTVYGYTF.

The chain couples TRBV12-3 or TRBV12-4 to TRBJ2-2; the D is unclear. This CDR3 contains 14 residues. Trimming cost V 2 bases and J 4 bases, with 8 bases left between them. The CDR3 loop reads CASSLKPRTGELFF. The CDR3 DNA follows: TGTGCCAGCAGTTTAAAACCCCGCACCGGGGAGCTGTTTTTT.

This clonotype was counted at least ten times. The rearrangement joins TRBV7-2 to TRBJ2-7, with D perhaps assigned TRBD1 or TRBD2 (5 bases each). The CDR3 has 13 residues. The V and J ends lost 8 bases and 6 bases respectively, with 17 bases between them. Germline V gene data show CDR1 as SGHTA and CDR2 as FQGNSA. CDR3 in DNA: TGTGCCAGCCGCGAGGGGCTTCTCGCCGAGCAGTACTTC. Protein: CASREGLLAEQYF.

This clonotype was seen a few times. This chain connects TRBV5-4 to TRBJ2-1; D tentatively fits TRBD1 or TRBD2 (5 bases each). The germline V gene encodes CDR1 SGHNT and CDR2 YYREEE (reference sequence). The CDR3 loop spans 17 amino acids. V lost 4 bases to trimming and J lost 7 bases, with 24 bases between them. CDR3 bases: TGTGCCAGCAGCCAAGCCCGTGGGACCGGGGTTGGAAATGAGCAGTTCTTC. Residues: CASSQARGTGVGNEQFF.

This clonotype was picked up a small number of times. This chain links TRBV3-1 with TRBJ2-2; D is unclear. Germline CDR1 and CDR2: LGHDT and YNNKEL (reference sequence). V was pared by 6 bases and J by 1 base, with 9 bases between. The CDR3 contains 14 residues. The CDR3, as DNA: TGTGCCAGCAGTTCTCAGGTGAACACCGGGGAGCTGTTTTTT. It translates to CASSSQVNTGELFF.

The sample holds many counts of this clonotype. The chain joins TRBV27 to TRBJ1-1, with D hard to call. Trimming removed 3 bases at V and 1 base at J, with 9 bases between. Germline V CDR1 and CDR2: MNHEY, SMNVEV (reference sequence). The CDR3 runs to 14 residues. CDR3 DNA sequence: TGTGCCAGCAGTTTGTTCCCAACGAACACTGAAGCTTTCTTT. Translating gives CASSLFPTNTEAFF.

The CDR3 loop is CASTRGTTEAFF. The CDR3 DNA is TGTGCCAGTACCAGAGGTACCACTGAAGCTTTCTTT. This rearrangement joins TRBV19 to TRBJ1-1; D ambiguous. Germline V gene sequence: CDR1 LNHDA, CDR2 SQIVND (reference sequence). V shed 7 bases and J shed 4 bases, with 10 bases lying between them. The CDR3 has 12 residues.

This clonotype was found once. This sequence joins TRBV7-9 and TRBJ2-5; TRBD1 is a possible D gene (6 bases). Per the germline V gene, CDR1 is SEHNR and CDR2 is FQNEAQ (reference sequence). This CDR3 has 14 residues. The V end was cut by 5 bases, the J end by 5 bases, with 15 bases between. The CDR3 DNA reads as TGTGCCAGCAGCCCCGACAGGTCCGGGGAGACCCAGTACTTC. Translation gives CASSPDRSGETQYF. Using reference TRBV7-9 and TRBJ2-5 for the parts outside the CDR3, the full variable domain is DTGVSQNPRHKITKRGQNVTFRCDPISEHNRLYWYRQTLGQGPEFLTYFQNEAQLEKSRLLSDRFSAERPKGSFSTLEIQRTEQGDSAMYLCASSPDRSGETQYFGPGTRLLVL.

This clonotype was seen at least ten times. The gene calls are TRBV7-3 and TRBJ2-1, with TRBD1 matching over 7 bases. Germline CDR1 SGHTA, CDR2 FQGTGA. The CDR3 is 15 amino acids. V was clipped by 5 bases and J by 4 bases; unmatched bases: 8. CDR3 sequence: CASSVDRADYNEQFF. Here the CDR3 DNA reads TGTGCCAGCAGCGTAGACAGGGCGGATTACAATGAGCAGTTCTTC.

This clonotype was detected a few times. Here the CDR3 reads CASSLAFSGGGSYEQYF. For the CDR3, the DNA is TGTGCCAGCAGCTTAGCGTTTAGTGGCGGGGGCTCCTACGAGCAGTACTTC. The rearrangement links TRBV7-2 to TRBJ2-7, with 7 bases fitting TRBD2. In germline, CDR1 is SGHTA, CDR2 FQGNSA. The CDR3 is 17 residues long. V trimming: 0 bases; J trimming: 0 bases; junction bases outside the gene matches: 8.

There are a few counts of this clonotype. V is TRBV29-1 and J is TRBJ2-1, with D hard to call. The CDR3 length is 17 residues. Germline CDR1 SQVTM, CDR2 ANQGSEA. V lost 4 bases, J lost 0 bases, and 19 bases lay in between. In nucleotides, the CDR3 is TGCAGCGTTGTGTTGGGGTTAGCTTCGAGCTCCTACAATGAGCAGTTCTTC. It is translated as CSVVLGLASSSYNEQFF.

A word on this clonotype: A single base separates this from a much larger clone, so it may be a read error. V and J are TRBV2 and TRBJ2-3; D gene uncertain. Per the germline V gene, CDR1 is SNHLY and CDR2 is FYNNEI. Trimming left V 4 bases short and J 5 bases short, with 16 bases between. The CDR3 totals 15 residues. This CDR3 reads CASSALTALGDTQYF. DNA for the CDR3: TGTGCCAGCAGTGCATTAACAGCTCTAGGAGATACGCAGTATTTT.

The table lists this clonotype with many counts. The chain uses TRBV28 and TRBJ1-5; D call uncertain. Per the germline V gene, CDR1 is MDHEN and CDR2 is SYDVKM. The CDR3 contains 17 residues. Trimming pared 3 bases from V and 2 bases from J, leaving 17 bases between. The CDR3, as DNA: TGTGCCAGCAGTTTTCTTGAGACGGCCTTTCGCAATCAGCCCCAGCATTTT. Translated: CASSFLETAFRNQPQHF. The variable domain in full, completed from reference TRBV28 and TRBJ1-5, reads DVKVTQSSRYLVKRTGEKVFLECVQDMDHENMFWYRQDPGLGLRLIYFSYDVKMKEKGDIPEGYSVSREKKERFSLILESASTNQTSMYLCASSFLETAFRNQPQHFGDGTRLSIL.